This is a list of T cell receptor beta chains from one sample in a study of T-cell reconstitution after alpha-beta-depleted transplantation in children. One entry per CDR3 protein, called by TCRdb with MiXCR from the PCR reads. This repertoire shows approximately 300,000 distinct CDR3 sequences, roughly 7.8% found once; its top ten account for approximately 8.6%. The sequences come from peripheral blood, collected 360 days after TCRalphabeta/CD19-depleted stem cell transplant. Every receptor here comes from a female patient aged 2 to 10 who had a stem cell transplant for Fanconi anemia, so the T cells may come from the graft donor. CDR3s include the opening cysteine and the closing phenylalanine or tryptophan. The D gene is left open where the match is weak. Clone size is given for some rows only: seen once, a few or many times, or a class if the clone is expanded.

d_call	clone_size	v_call	j_call	cdr3_nt	cdr3_aa
.	many	TRBV10-3	TRBJ2-1	TGTGCCATCGAAACGGTGGGTGAAGAGCAGTTCTTC	CAIETVGEEQFF
.	many	TRBV5-1	TRBJ2-5	TGCGCCAGCAGACTGGTCGGACCGATCCGAGAGACCCAGTACTTC	CASRLVGPIRETQYF
.	many	TRBV15	TRBJ1-5	TGTGCCACCAGCAGATCCCGCGGGGGCTATAGCAATCAGCCCCAGCATTTT	CATSRSRGGYSNQPQHF
.	many	TRBV4-2	TRBJ1-4	TGTGCCAGCAGCCAAGTCGGGGGGACTAATGAAAAACTGTTTTTT	CASSQVGGTNEKLFF
TRBD2	many	TRBV20-1	TRBJ2-3	TGCAGTGCTAGATCGCGTCTAGCGGGGTTAGATACGCAGTATTTT	CSARSRLAGLDTQYF
.	many	TRBV10-2	TRBJ2-3	TGCGCCAGCAGTGAACCAGTGGGACCTAGCACAGATACGCAGTATTTT	CASSEPVGPSTDTQYF
.	.	TRBV7-9	TRBJ1-3	TGCGAAACCGCAGGGAAACCTGGAAACACCATATATTTT	CETAGKPGNTIYF
.	.	TRBV20-1	TRBJ1-3	TGCAGTGCTAGCCTTGACAATCGTGGATATAACTCTGGAAACACCATATATTTT	CSASLDNRGYNSGNTIYF
.	many	TRBV28	TRBJ1-1	TGTGCCAGCAGTTTATTAATACCGGACAACAGGGCCCGAACTGAAGCTTTCTTT	CASSLLIPDNRARTEAFF
.	many	TRBV7-2	TRBJ1-5	TGTGCCAGCAGCCAGGACTTTCAGCCCCAGCATTTT	CASSQDFQPQHF
TRBD1	many	TRBV10-3	TRBJ1-1	TGTGCCATCAGTGAGCCCGGGACAGGGGCCGCGGGCACTGAAGCTTTCTTT	CAISEPGTGAAGTEAFF
TRBD2	few	TRBV5-1	TRBJ2-3	TGCGCCAGCAGCTTGGCTAGCGGGAGGGCGGATACGCAGTATTTT	CASSLASGRADTQYF
.	many	TRBV25-1	TRBJ2-1	TGTGCCAGCAAGAGTTCCCGGACAGTTAACAATGAGCAGTTCTTC	CASKSSRTVNNEQFF
.	many	TRBV15	TRBJ2-2	TGTGCCACCAGCAGAGGGACAGACACCGGGGAGCTGTTTTTT	CATSRGTDTGELFF
TRBD2	.	TRBV7-3	TRBJ2-2	TGTGCCAGCAGCCCTAGCGGGACCGGGGAGCTGTTTTTT	CASSPSGTGELFF
.	few	TRBV20-1	TRBJ1-3	TGCAGTGCCAGACTGACTGGAAACACCATATATTTT	CSARLTGNTIYF
.	many	TRBV6-5	TRBJ1-2	TGTGCCAGCAGTTACAACCCGATCGGGTATGGCTACACCTTC	CASSYNPIGYGYTF
.	few	TRBV24-1	TRBJ1-2	TGTGCCACCAGTGATTGGCTCTATGGCTACACCTTC	CATSDWLYGYTF
TRBD1	few	TRBV20-1	TRBJ1-5	TGCAGTGCTAGCCCCGGGACAGGGAGCGATTTAGCCCAGCATTTT	CSASPGTGSDLAQHF
TRBD1	few	TRBV7-6	TRBJ1-4	TGTGCCAGCAGCTTAGACAGGGGGGCAATGGATGAAAAACTGTTTTTT	CASSLDRGAMDEKLFF
.	.	TRBV5-1	TRBJ1-1	TGCGCCAGCAGCTTGGCCGGGAGTCCCGAAGCTTTCTTT	CASSLAGSPEAFF
.	many	TRBV20-1	TRBJ1-5	TGCAGTGCTCCCAGGGAGGGTAGCAATCAGCCCCAGCATTTT	CSAPREGSNQPQHF
.	.	TRBV12-3/TRBV12-4	TRBJ1-2	TGTGCCAGCAGTTTTACGGCTTCTTTACAGTGGTATGGCTACACCTTC	CASSFTASLQWYGYTF
TRBD2	.	TRBV9	TRBJ2-7	TGTGCCAGCAGCCCACTAGCGGGGCCCTACGAGCAGTACTTC	CASSPLAGPYEQYF
TRBD1	many	TRBV2	TRBJ2-2	TGTGCCAGCTCGGGACAGGGACCCGGGGAGCTGTTTTTT	CASSGQGPGELFF
TRBD2	many	TRBV7-8	TRBJ2-5	TGTGCCAGCAGTCGAAGCGGGACCTACCAAGAGACCCAGTACTTC	CASSRSGTYQETQYF
.	many	TRBV5-1	TRBJ2-2	TGCGCCAGCAGCTGGGGTACAGGGTACACCGGGGAGCTGTTTTTT	CASSWGTGYTGELFF
.	many	TRBV20-1	TRBJ2-5	TGCAGTGCCAGTCCCACAGGGCCCGGGGAGACCCAGTACTTC	CSASPTGPGETQYF
TRBD2	.	TRBV28	TRBJ2-1	TGTGCCAGCAGTTCTAGCGGGGGAGGGGGGAATGAGCAGTTCTTC	CASSSSGGGGNEQFF
.	few	TRBV20-1	TRBJ2-5	TGCAGTGCTAGGGCCCCACAGGGATACCAAGAGACCCAGTACTTC	CSARAPQGYQETQYF
TRBD2	many	TRBV6-2/TRBV6-3	TRBJ2-1	TGTGCCAGCAGTTACTCGATAGCGGGGGATCCCTACAATGAGCAGTTCTTC	CASSYSIAGDPYNEQFF
.	few	TRBV11-2	TRBJ2-1	TGTGCCAGCAGCGACCACACAGGACTTGGTGGTGAGCAGTTCTTC	CASSDHTGLGGEQFF
.	many	TRBV27	TRBJ2-3	TGTGCCAGCACGTTACACCTTAGCACAGATACGCAGTATTTT	CASTLHLSTDTQYF
.	few	TRBV5-1	TRBJ1-4	TGCGCCAGCAGCTTTGGGGAGATGGGGAATGGTGAAAAACTGTTTTTT	CASSFGEMGNGEKLFF
.	many	TRBV7-2	TRBJ2-7	TGTGCCAGCAGCCATGACAGCTACGAGCAGTACTTC	CASSHDSYEQYF
TRBD2	.	TRBV27	TRBJ2-7	TGTGCCAGCAGTCTCGCGGGGGGGCGCTACGAGCAGTACTTC	CASSLAGGRYEQYF
.	many	TRBV7-8	TRBJ1-2	TGTGCCAGCAGCCCCGGGGTGACCTACACCTTC	CASSPGVTYTF
.	.	TRBV14	TRBJ2-1	TGTGCCAGCAGCCAATTAGGCGGTACCTACAATGAGCAGTTCTTC	CASSQLGGTYNEQFF
TRBD2	.	TRBV5-5	TRBJ2-3	TGTGCCAGCGTCCCGGAGAGCGGGGGGCGTTTTCATACGCAGTATTTT	CASVPESGGRFHTQYF
.	many	TRBV7-9	TRBJ2-7	TGTGCCAGCAGCTTAGAAGGGGGTGGCTACGAGCAGTACTTC	CASSLEGGGYEQYF
.	many	TRBV20-1	TRBJ1-6	TGCAGTGCCCAGGACAGTCAGATGAGCTCCTATAATTCACCCCTCCACTTT	CSAQDSQMSSYNSPLHF